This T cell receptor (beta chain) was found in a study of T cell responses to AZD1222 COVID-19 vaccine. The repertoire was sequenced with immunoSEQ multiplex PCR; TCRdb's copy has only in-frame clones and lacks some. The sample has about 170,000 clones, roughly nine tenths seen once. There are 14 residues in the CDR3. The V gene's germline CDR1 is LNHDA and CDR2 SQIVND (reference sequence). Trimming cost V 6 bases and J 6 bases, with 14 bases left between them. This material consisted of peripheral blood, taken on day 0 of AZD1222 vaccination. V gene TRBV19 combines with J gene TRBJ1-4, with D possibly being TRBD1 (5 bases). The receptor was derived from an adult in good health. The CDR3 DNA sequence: TGTGCCAGTAGCCCCCCGGGGGAGGATGAAAAACTGTTTTTT. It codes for CASSPPGEDEKLFF.